This TCR beta chain derives from a study of OX40 agonist ivuxolimab in advanced cancers. Any history of autoimmune disease or systemic immunosuppression disqualified patients. The CDR3 loop spans 12 amino acids. The junction had 6 bases not matched to a gene; V was cut back by 11 bases and J by 7 bases. Germline values: CDR1 MNHNS, CDR2 SASEGT. Generated by immunoSEQ multiplex PCR, the TCRdb table keeps only in-frame clones and is missing some. This table has some 97,000 clones, around 89% appearing once. The sequence was collected from an adult with an advanced solid tumor such as melanoma, head and neck, liver or kidney cancer. The chain uses TRBV6-1 and TRBJ2-1; 9 positions agree with TRBD1. The input for sequencing was CD4+ or CD8+ T cells sorted from blood, taken in a trial of the OX40 agonist ivuxolimab. This CDR3 reads CAGRTGVNEQFF. As DNA, the CDR3 is TGTGCCGGACGGACAGGGGTAAATGAGCAGTTCTTC.